Below, 26 T cell receptor beta chains from the same sample are listed, as sequenced in a study of T cells after yellow fever vaccination. TCRdb independently ran MiXCR on the 5' RACE reads; one entry per CDR3 protein. The table lists 400,000 or so distinct CDR3 sequences, approximately 10% of them singletons. Sample: PBMCs, taken on the day of the first yellow fever vaccination. The receptors originated from a man aged 18 to 29 who received the YFV17D yellow fever vaccine.

The chain recombines TRBV7-2 with TRBJ1-5; D gene uncertain. The CDR3 is 13 amino acids. V gave up 2 bases and J gave up 8 bases, with 10 bases separating them. CDR1 SGHTA and CDR2 FQGNSA come from the germline V gene. CDR3 sequence: CASSLPGGEPQHF. The CDR3 DNA follows: TGTGCCAGCAGCTTACCGGGAGGAGAGCCCCAGCATTTT. The variable domain in full, with the rest retrieved from reference TRBV7-2 and TRBJ1-5, is GAGVSQSPSNKVTEKGKDVELRCDPISGHTALYWYRQSLGQGLEFLIYFQGNSAPDKSGLPSDRFSAERTGGSVSTLTIQRTQQEDSAVYLCASSLPGGEPQHFGDGTRLSIL.

This chain joins TRBV6-5 and TRBJ1-4; the D gene is possibly TRBD1 (6 bases). In germline, CDR1 is MNHEY, CDR2 SVGAGI. The germline V and J ends were trimmed by 2 bases and 8 bases, with 18 bases remaining between them. CDR3 length: 16 amino acids. This CDR3 reads CASSYLRGAGKEKLFF. CDR3 bases: TGTGCCAGCAGTTACCTTCGGGGGGCTGGGAAGGAAAAACTGTTTTTT.

This clonotype has a count of ten or more. The rearrangement uses TRBV5-1 and TRBJ2-4; TRBD1 matches 8 bases. The CDR3 runs to 14 residues. V was pared by 2 bases and J by 5 bases, with 3 bases of the junction left unmatched. Germline CDR1 SGHRS, CDR2 YFSETQ. The CDR3 nucleotides read TGCGCCAGCAGCTTCGCGACAGGGGAAAACATTCAGTACTTC. It yields the protein CASSFATGENIQYF.

The table lists this clonotype with a few counts. The chain is built from TRBV14 and TRBJ2-5; no firm D call. In germline, CDR1 is SGHDN, CDR2 FVKESK. The CDR3 length is 13 residues. V was pared by 5 bases and J by 2 bases, with 9 bases between. The CDR3 spells CASSSMEQETQYF. The CDR3 bases are TGTGCCAGCAGCTCGATGGAGCAAGAGACCCAGTACTTC. The complete variable domain, with remaining parts taken from reference TRBV14 and TRBJ2-5, reads EAGVTQFPSHSVIEKGQTVTLRCDPISGHDNLYWYRRVMGKEIKFLLHFVKESKQDESGMPNNRFLAERTGGTYSTLKVQPAELEDSGVYFCASSSMEQETQYFGPGTRLLVL.

This clonotype was detected only a few times. This chain joins TRBV6-2 or TRBV6-3 and TRBJ1-6; D remains unclear. Germline CDR1 reads MNHEY; CDR2 reads SVGEGT. The CDR3 has 13 residues. The V end lost 8 bases, the J end lost 3 bases, and 8 bases lay between the germline ends. CDR3 DNA: TGTGCCAGCTCTGGGGACTATAATTCACCCCTCCACTTT. This gives the protein CASSGDYNSPLHF.

This clonotype showed up many times. This chain links TRBV5-4 with TRBJ1-6; the match to TRBD1 covers 8 bases. Germline CDR1 is SGHNT and CDR2 is YYREEE (reference sequence). This CDR3 has 16 amino acids. V shed 4 bases and J 7 bases; nucleotides not matched to a gene: 10. DNA of the CDR3: TGTGCCAGCAGCGTCACAGGGGGGGCTCGGAATTCACCCCTCCACTTT. Translation gives CASSVTGGARNSPLHF.

This clonotype was recorded a few times. The rearrangement links TRBV9 to TRBJ2-7; D possibly matches TRBD1 or TRBD2 (5 bases each). The CDR3 loop spans 16 amino acids. Trimming pared 3 bases from V and 4 bases from J, leaving 20 bases between. Germline loops: CDR1 SGDLS, CDR2 YYNGEE. CDR3 region: CASSDPPGTVRYEQYV. CDR3 nucleotide sequence: TGTGCCAGCAGCGATCCTCCCGGGACGGTGAGATACGAGCAGTACGTC.

This clonotype came up a few times. V usage is TRBV4-1 and J usage is TRBJ1-2; TRBD1 matches 8 bases. Germline V CDR1 and CDR2: MGHRA, YSYEKL. J was trimmed by 5 bases and V by 0 bases; bases with no gene match: 5. This CDR3 region has 15 residues. CDR3 bases: TGCGCCAGCAGCCAAGACGACAGGGGCCTATATGGCTACACCTTC. It translates to CASSQDDRGLYGYTF.

V usage is TRBV4-1 and J usage is TRBJ2-2; 10 bases agree with TRBD1. Germline lookup yields CDR1 MGHRA and CDR2 YSYEKL. After removal of 7 bases from V and 7 bases from J, the junction contained 6 bases not matched to a gene. This CDR3 comprises 14 residues. In DNA form, the CDR3 reads TGCGCCAGCACAAGACAGGGGGCGAGCGGGGAGCTGTTTTTT. Residues: CASTRQGASGELFF.

In this sample, this clonotype turned up a few times. The chain uses TRBV4-1 and TRBJ2-1, with 7 nucleotides matching TRBD1. The CDR3 extends over 14 amino acids. Germline V gives CDR1 MGHRA, CDR2 YSYEKL. V shed 3 bases and J 4 bases; nucleotides not matched to a gene: 3. The CDR3 sequence: CASSQGQQYNEQFF. Here the CDR3 DNA reads TGCGCCAGCAGCCAGGGACAGCAATACAATGAGCAGTTCTTC.

At least ten counts were recorded for this clonotype. V gene TRBV20-1 combines with J gene TRBJ1-5; 12 nucleotides agree with TRBD1. The length of the CDR3 is 16 residues. Germline loops: CDR1 DFQATT, CDR2 SNEGSKA (reference sequence). With 1 base clipped from V and 7 bases from J, the junction kept 8 bases outside the gene matches. The CDR3 protein is CSARASGQGAGQPQHF. CDR3 in DNA: TGCAGTGCTAGAGCTTCGGGACAGGGGGCGGGCCAGCCCCAGCATTTT.

This clonotype turned up a few times. The chain couples TRBV7-2 to TRBJ2-5; TRBD1 or TRBD2 may be the D gene (5 bases each). Germline CDR1 is SGHTA and CDR2 is FQGNSA. This CDR3 contains 16 residues. V lost 0 bases and J lost 5, with 16 bases in between. CDR3 amino acids: CASSLALASWGETQYF. Written as DNA, the CDR3 is TGTGCCAGCAGCTTAGCGCTGGCTAGCTGGGGGGAGACCCAGTACTTC.

This clonotype was recorded a few times. The chain joins TRBV7-2 to TRBJ1-4, with D maybe TRBD1 (6 bases). The germline V gene encodes CDR1 SGHTA and CDR2 FQGNSA. Trimming shortened V by 4 bases and J by 7 bases, and 13 bases separated the two germline ends. CDR3 length: 14 residues. CDR3 coding DNA: TGTGCCAGCAGCTCAGCAGGGGCAGCTGAAAAACTGTTTTTT. As protein: CASSSAGAAEKLFF.

This clonotype was observed a handful of times. The rearrangement joins TRBV20-1 to TRBJ2-5; perhaps TRBD2 as D (7 bases). Trimming stripped 5 bases from V and 4 bases from J, with 14 bases between. Looked up from germline, CDR1 is DFQATT and CDR2 is SNEGSKA (reference sequence). The CDR3 runs 13 residues. DNA for the CDR3: TGCAGTGCTCCAAGGGGGGGCCGAGAGACCCAGTACTTC. This translates into CSAPRGGRETQYF.

This clonotype was seen a few times. DNA for the CDR3: TGTGCCAGCAGCTCACTAGCGGGGGGGCCAAGCCACGAGCAGTACTTC. This codes for CASSSLAGGPSHEQYF. The V and J genes are TRBV7-3 and TRBJ2-7; 13 nucleotides match TRBD2. CDR1 and CDR2 (germline): SGHTA, FQGTGA. The CDR3 has 16 residues. The V segment lost 4 bases and the J segment 5 bases; nucleotides outside the gene matches: 8.

The chain is built from TRBV20-1 and TRBJ2-7; the D is unclear. Germline lookup yields CDR1 DFQATT and CDR2 SNEGSKA (reference sequence). CDR3 size: 16 residues. V dropped 4 bases and J dropped 7 bases, with 26 bases sitting between them. The CDR3 bases are TGCAGTGCTATCCACGGAAGTGGCAGGCCCTTCGTAGAGCAGTACTTC. This translates into CSAIHGSGRPFVEQYF.

This clonotype was observed a few times. V usage is TRBV12-3 or TRBV12-4 and J usage is TRBJ1-2; D may be TRBD1 (6 bases). The CDR3 totals 13 residues. Trimming cost V 5 bases and J 8 bases, with 15 bases left between them. This CDR3 reads CASSLRGSRGYTF. As DNA, the CDR3 is TGTGCCAGCAGTCTCAGGGGATCGAGGGGCTACACCTTC.

This clonotype was counted between two and nine times. The rearrangement uses TRBV4-1 and TRBJ1-5; the D is unclear. Between the trimmed V and J ends, which lost 3 bases and 2 bases, there was a span of 11 bases. Germline V CDR1 and CDR2: MGHRA, YSYEKL. The CDR3 consists of 15 residues. The CDR3 sequence is CASSHPGRGNQPQHF. As DNA, the CDR3 is TGCGCCAGCAGCCACCCGGGCCGGGGCAATCAGCCCCAGCATTTT.

Only a few counts were recorded for this clonotype. The CDR3 here is CASSWSGGLNTGELFF. The CDR3 bases are TGCGCCAGCAGCTGGTCGGGGGGGTTGAACACCGGGGAGCTGTTTTTT. The rearrangement uses TRBV5-1 and TRBJ2-2; 8 nucleotides match TRBD2. From germline, CDR1 is SGHRS and CDR2 YFSETQ. There are 16 residues in the CDR3. After removal of 3 bases from V and 1 base from J, the junction contained 5 bases not matched to a gene.

The rearrangement uses TRBV9 and TRBJ1-1, with 10 bases identical to TRBD1. The CDR3 is made up of 13 amino acids. J gave up 7 bases and V 1 base, and 1 base lay outside the gene matches. The germline CDR1 and CDR2 sequences are SGDLS and YYNGEE. CDR3 amino acids: CASSVRDRGEAFF. The CDR3 region has the DNA TGTGCCAGCAGCGTAAGGGACAGGGGTGAAGCTTTCTTT.

This chain links TRBV27 with TRBJ2-3; 12 nucleotides agree with TRBD2. Trimming removed 5 bases from V and 2 bases from J; junction bases left unmatched: 11. CDR1 is MNHEY and CDR2 is SMNVEV in the germline V gene (reference sequence). This CDR3 has 18 amino acids. In DNA form, the CDR3 reads TGTGCCAGCAGTCCTACCAGACTAGCGGGGGCTGTCACAGATACGCAGTATTTT. This sequence encodes CASSPTRLAGAVTDTQYF.

This clonotype was counted only a few times. The chain recombines TRBV4-1 with TRBJ1-5, with D perhaps matching TRBD1 (6 bases). Germline CDR1 and CDR2: MGHRA and YSYEKL. Deletions cut 4 bases from V and 2 bases from J, with 12 bases between. The CDR3 consists of 15 residues. The DNA of the CDR3 is TGCGCCAGCAGCCCTCAGGGGTGGGGCAATCAGCCCCAGCATTTT. This codes for CASSPQGWGNQPQHF.

The chain combines TRBV19 with TRBJ2-3; tentatively, D is TRBD2 (5 bases). The germline V gene encodes CDR1 LNHDA and CDR2 SQIVND (reference sequence). The CDR3 is made up of 12 amino acids. V lost 4 bases and J lost 7, with 9 bases in between. The CDR3 protein is CASSTPGNTQYF. The CDR3 DNA follows: TGTGCCAGTAGTACCCCCGGGAATACGCAGTATTTT.

This clonotype occurred many times. The chain joins TRBV4-3 to TRBJ1-2; the D is unclear. The CDR3 runs to 15 residues. Germline loops: CDR1 LGHNA, CDR2 YSLEER. V was clipped by 3 bases and J by 3 bases, with 14 bases between them. The CDR3 DNA sequence: TGCGCCAGCAGCCAGTTAAAGGCCTACGACTATGGCTACACCTTC. The encoded protein is CASSQLKAYDYGYTF.

This clonotype was counted between two and nine times. V and J are TRBV10-3 and TRBJ2-3; D is undetermined. V dropped 5 bases and J dropped 7 bases, with 16 bases sitting between them. The CDR3 runs 14 residues. Germline V lookup: CDR1 ENHRY, CDR2 SYGVKD. The CDR3 is CAISPPGDSNTQYF. In DNA, the CDR3 is TGTGCCATCAGTCCCCCCGGCGATAGTAATACGCAGTATTTT.

This clonotype showed up just a few times. The chain carries TRBV19 and TRBJ2-1, with 9 bases that match TRBD1. The V gene end was trimmed by 6 bases and the J gene end by 8 bases; junction bases not matched to a gene: 8. From germline, CDR1 is LNHDA and CDR2 SQIVND (reference sequence). The CDR3 spans 14 residues. The CDR3 reads CASRLDRDRDEQFF. The CDR3 nucleotides read TGTGCCAGTAGGTTGGACCGGGACAGGGATGAGCAGTTCTTC. The whole variable domain, filled in from reference TRBV19 and TRBJ2-1, reads DGGITQSPKYLFRKEGQNVTLSCEQNLNHDAMYWYRQDPGQGLRLIYYSQIVNDFQKGDIAEGYSVSREKKESFPLTVTSAQKNPTAFYLCASRLDRDRDEQFFGPGTRLTVL.